These T cell receptor beta chains were read from a single sample in a study of cytomegalovirus exposure and HLA in healthy donors. The assay was immunoSEQ multiplex PCR, and TCRdb's table has in-frame clones only and misses some. The table includes approximately 190,000 clones, roughly 80% detected once. Specimen: PBMCs. All receptors come from a woman aged 50 to 60 in good health and CMV-seropositive. CDR3s leave out the opening cysteine and the closing phenylalanine or tryptophan. Each record gives: V gene, J gene, CDR3 protein.

TRBV27	TRBJ2-7	ASSTLAGVSYEQY
TRBV5-4	TRBJ1-2	ASSLSDRGLGYGYT
TRBV30	TRBJ2-4	ASRTGGAGSIQY
TRBV5-4	TRBJ2-2	ASSPKVGPNTNTGELF
TRBV19	TRBJ2-3	ASTPGQGGSDTQY
TRBV2	TRBJ2-7	ASTSSPERY
TRBV5-4	TRBJ1-1	ASSSQDRGDEAF
TRBV6-5	TRBJ2-7	ASSYPRGGLYEQY
TRBV18	TRBJ2-7	ASSQGQGAYEQY
TRBV5-1	TRBJ1-1	ASSLDGQTNTEAF
TRBV5-6	TRBJ2-5	ASSPGASGGQETQY
TRBV6-5	TRBJ2-5	ASSLGQGATQY
TRBV2	TRBJ1-5	ASSEAGLNMYQPQH
TRBV5-4	TRBJ2-5	ASSSRLVGLETQY
TRBV5-4	TRBJ1-1	ASSLAGGGTEAF
TRBV5-1	TRBJ2-3	ASSLRTGGSTDTQY
TRBV11-2	TRBJ2-7	ASSRTSGGQTYEQY
TRBV5-1	TRBJ2-1	ASSPTTSGAHNEQF
TRBV2	TRBJ2-6	ASSGLARGANVLT
TRBV5-1	TRBJ2-7	ASSLDTSGASEQY
TRBV6-5	TRBJ1-2	ASSEVRTGVVYT
TRBV5-4	TRBJ2-3	ASSLDTRVEDTDTQY
TRBV28	TRBJ2-5	ASGAGRKETQY
TRBV7-2	TRBJ1-5	ASSSYLGNQPQH
TRBV14	TRBJ1-1	ASSQGSRIEAF
TRBV4-3	TRBJ2-5	ASSQATVQETQY
TRBV6-1	TRBJ1-2	ASSDGGKGYT
TRBV5-1	TRBJ1-3	ASSSRGGSGNTIY
TRBV2	TRBJ1-6	ASSEEVYDRSY
TRBV30	TRBJ2-7	AWAARGYYEQY
TRBV2	TRBJ2-7	ASSEAPFATGQY
TRBV27	TRBJ1-1	ASSFRDRGRGEAF
TRBV30	TRBJ2-2	AWSSAGELF
TRBV4-3	TRBJ2-1	ASSQGMAGYNEQF
TRBV6-4	TRBJ1-6	ASSDSKPDRGPWDSPLH
TRBV5-4	TRBJ2-7	ASSLTSGEKPYEQY
TRBV5-4	TRBJ2-1	ASSLAGDRNEQF
TRBV4-3	TRBJ1-2	ASSQEQGAYGYT
TRBV4-1	TRBJ1-6	ASSQWLENSPLH
TRBV28	TRBJ2-5	ASSLGALAGGRLETQY
TRBV19	TRBJ2-7	ASSINRLSGEQY
TRBV7-9	TRBJ1-6	ASSSIQGSPLH
TRBV6-1	TRBJ2-5	ASSEAWDRRPQETQY
TRBV5-6	TRBJ1-6	ASSLGVGGDSPLH
TRBV11-3	TRBJ2-5	ASSLDSGGSQETQY
TRBV7-3	TRBJ2-7	ASSTDRGYEQY
TRBV10-3	TRBJ2-2	AIRTGTGGPGELF
TRBV19	TRBJ1-2	ASSTGQGYGYT